These 13 T cell receptor beta chains share one sample of origin, sequenced in a study of control samples from healthy donors and cancer patients. Only in-frame clones appear in the TCRdb table, and some are missing; sequencing was by immunoSEQ multiplex PCR. The sample has about 94,000 clones, 90% seen once. The source material was blood. The receptor set was obtained from a woman in her late teens or twenties in good health.

The chain joins TRBV7-9 to TRBJ1-1, with D maybe TRBD1 (6 bases). With 8 bases removed from V and 1 base from J, the gap between germline ends came to 11 bases. This CDR3 has 13 residues. Germline V lookup: CDR1 SEHNR, CDR2 FQNEAQ (reference sequence). The CDR3 DNA sequence: TGTGCCAGCGTTGGGGGCAGGAACACTGAAGCTTTCTTT. This codes for CASVGGRNTEAFF.

This chain uses TRBV7-9 with TRBJ2-2, with TRBD2 matching over 10 bases. The CDR3 covers 17 residues. The germline V gene has CDR1 SEHNR and CDR2 FQNEAQ (reference sequence). Germline trimming cut 3 bases from V and 4 bases from J; bases unmatched to any gene: 8. CDR3 sequence reads: CASSFSGGGSLTGELFF. For the CDR3, the DNA is TGTGCCAGCAGCTTCAGCGGGGGGGGCTCCCTCACCGGGGAGCTGTTTTTT.

This chain links TRBV7-8 with TRBJ2-1, with D possibly being TRBD1 (6 bases). The CDR3 length is 13 residues. Germline-derived CDR1 and CDR2 are SGHVS and FQNEAQ. V lost 7 bases to trimming and J lost 7 bases, with 14 bases between them. The CDR3: CASTPLTGNEQFF. The DNA of the CDR3 is TGTGCCAGCACCCCTTTAACAGGGAATGAGCAGTTCTTC.

This chain connects TRBV15 to TRBJ2-7, with D unresolved. The germline V gene has CDR1 LNHNV and CDR2 YYDKDF (reference sequence). Trimming took 0 bases from V and 5 from J, leaving 8 bases between them. The CDR3 has 13 amino acids. The CDR3, as DNA: TGTGCCACCAGCAGAGATAGGGTGGACGAGCAGTACTTC. This gives the protein CATSRDRVDEQYF.

V usage is TRBV3-1 (or the pseudogene TRBV3-2) and J usage is TRBJ2-5, with D maybe TRBD1 (5 bases). Between the trimmed V and J ends, which lost 3 bases and 0 bases, there was a span of 14 bases. The CDR3 totals 16 residues. From germline, CDR1 is LGHDT and CDR2 YNNKEL (reference sequence). The CDR3 spells CASSHSLRVYQETQYF. The CDR3 DNA reads as TGTGCCAGCAGCCACTCACTCAGGGTGTACCAAGAGACCCAGTACTTC.

As concerns this clone: No DNA is shown, since the ends of the CDR3 on it are uncertain; the CDR3 is the one TCRdb lists. The rearrangement joins TRBV19 to TRBJ2-5; the table's TRBD1 call for D was not verified on the DNA. The germline CDR1 and CDR2 sequences are LNHDA and SQIVND (reference sequence). The CDR3 has 14 amino acids, counting both end residues. CDR3 loop: CASSIVGRGTPSYF.

This CDR3 reads CASSSTGGSYEQYF. The CDR3 coding sequence is TGCGCCAGCAGTTCGACGGGGGGCTCCTACGAGCAGTACTTC. The rearrangement uses TRBV5-1 and TRBJ2-7, with TRBD2 matching 7 bases. This CDR3 comprises 14 residues. V lost 5 bases, J lost 0 bases, and 5 bases stayed unmatched. CDR1 SGHRS and CDR2 YFSETQ come from the germline V gene.

This clone showed up just once. CDR3 coding DNA: TGTGCCAGCAGCCCGCCCAGAGGGAGGGATGAAAAACTGTTTTTT. Translated: CASSPPRGRDEKLFF. The rearrangement links TRBV6-5 to TRBJ1-4, with D unclear. The length of the CDR3 is 15 residues. Per the germline V gene, CDR1 is MNHEY and CDR2 is SVGAGI. Trimming left V 6 bases short and J 6 bases short, with 17 bases between.

CDR3: CASSLQGGGYTF. The CDR3 region has the DNA TGTGCCAGCAGCCTGCAGGGAGGGGGCTACACCTTC. This chain uses TRBV3-1 (or the pseudogene TRBV3-2) with TRBJ1-2; possibly TRBD1 for D (5 bases). Trimming cost V 4 bases and J 8 bases, with 11 bases left between them. CDR3 size: 12 residues. The V gene's germline CDR1 is LGHDT and CDR2 YNNKEL (reference sequence).

V usage is TRBV5-1 and J usage is TRBJ1-3, with unresolved D. The CDR3 consists of 14 residues. Looked up from germline, CDR1 is SGHRS and CDR2 is YFSETQ. The V gene lost 0 bases and the J gene lost 9 bases, with 13 bases spanning the gap. Here the CDR3 DNA reads TGCGCCAGCAGCTTGGGGCTTTTCGAGTCCACCATATATTTT. Residues: CASSLGLFESTIYF.

This rearrangement joins TRBV4-1 to TRBJ2-1; 9 bases fit TRBD2. Germline CDR1 reads MGHRA; CDR2 reads YSYEKL. Unmatched junction bases numbered 12, after V lost 2 bases and J lost 4 bases. This CDR3 contains 18 residues. CDR3 nucleotides: TGCGCCAGCAGCCAAAGATGGGGTGCGGGGGGGCTGTACAATGAGCAGTTCTTC. Translation: CASSQRWGAGGLYNEQFF.

V gene TRBV27 combines with J gene TRBJ2-7; D is unresolved. There are 13 residues in the CDR3. Trimming cost V 3 bases and J 3 bases, with 9 bases left between them. Germline-derived CDR1 and CDR2 are MNHEY and SMNVEV (reference sequence). As DNA, the CDR3 is TGTGCCAGCAGTTTGACGGTAGACTACGAGCAGTACTTC. As protein: CASSLTVDYEQYF.

The chain recombines TRBV2 with TRBJ1-1; a possible D gene is TRBD1 (6 bases). This CDR3 contains 14 residues. Between the trimmed V and J ends, which lost 1 base and 1 base, there was a span of 7 bases. Per germline, CDR1 SNHLY and CDR2 FYNNEI. The CDR3: CASSEGRGNTEAFF. The CDR3 bases are TGTGCCAGCAGTGAAGGCAGGGGGAACACTGAAGCTTTCTTT.